This T cell receptor beta chain was recovered during a study of identical twins. CDR1 is SGHTA and CDR2 is FQGNSA in the germline V gene. Trimming pared 1 base from V and 5 bases from J, leaving 11 bases between. The CDR3 spans 14 residues. Each CDR3 protein gets one entry after TCRdb re-called the 5' RACE reads with MiXCR. The sample has about 660,000 distinct CDR3 sequences, 8% to 9% seen once. These data are also associated with another study on yellow fever vaccine responses in identical twins.

The V and J genes are TRBV7-2 and TRBJ1-1; D gene unclear. Sequenced sample: PBMCs. The TCR sequence derives from a woman between 18 and 29 years old in good health. The CDR3 reads CASSLGGMRTEAFF. The CDR3 DNA reads TGTGCCAGCAGCTTAGGAGGGATGAGGACTGAAGCTTTCTTT.